This entry describes one TCR beta chain. The target antigen is unknown. This entry belongs to a study of cytomegalovirus exposure and HLA in healthy donors. Broader study findings: The authors listed approximately 160 TCR beta chains as cytomegalovirus-associated. It was found in a later analysis that first-cohort TCR clusters tended to co-occur in the 100 to 150 validation repertoires. In vitro testing confirmed a few CMV-associated chains as specific for CMV antigens. Whilst most TCR sequences proved rare, a subset of public TCRs occurred across many donors.

This CDR3 has 14 residues. V trimming: 7 bases; J trimming: 5 bases; junction bases outside the gene matches: 11. The germline gives CDR1 SGHVS, CDR2 FQNEAQ. Using immunoSEQ multiplex PCR, the repertoire was profiled, and TCRdb retains in-frame clones only, with some absent. The sample has approximately 190,000 clones; roughly 88% are singletons. The TCR comes from a woman aged 25 to 39 in good health and CMV-seropositive. Source material: PBMCs. V and J are TRBV7-8 and TRBJ2-7, with 7 bases lining up with TRBD1. The CDR3 nucleotides are TGTGCCAGCATCCCGAACAGGGGTGGGAACGAGCAGTACTTC. Translation: CASIPNRGGNEQYF.